This TCR beta chain came from a study of blood T cell repertoires in COVID-19. CDR3 size: 14 residues. CDR1 and CDR2 from the germline V gene are SGHDT and YYEEEE. V was shortened by 0 bases and J by 1 base, with 6 bases between the two germline ends. Here immunoSEQ multiplex PCR was the method, and the copy in TCRdb shows in-frame clones only, minus some. This table has approximately 150,000 clones, about 86% appearing once. The sequence came from a middle-aged man with acute COVID-19. Sequenced material: PBMCs or T cells enriched from blood (not recorded which). The V gene is TRBV5-6, the J gene TRBJ2-3; D is unresolved. In DNA, the CDR3 is TGTGCCAGCAGCTTGGGGTCAGGCACAGATACGCAGTATTTT. It encodes CASSLGSGTDTQYF.